What follows are 23 T cell receptor beta chains derived from one specimen sequenced in a study of T cells after yellow fever vaccination. Each CDR3 protein gets one entry after TCRdb re-called the 5' RACE reads with MiXCR. The data show approximately 510,000 distinct CDR3 sequences, 21% seen once. The source was PBMCs, collected less than 25 days after the first yellow fever vaccination. The source of these receptors is a man between 18 and 29 years old who received the YFV17D yellow fever vaccine.

This clonotype came up a few times. The V call is TRBV6-4, the J call TRBJ1-2; weak D call: TRBD1 (5 bases). The CDR3 consists of 13 residues. V was cut by 0 bases and J by 7 bases, with 9 bases left in between. Germline V gives CDR1 MRHNA, CDR2 SNTAGT. The CDR3 bases are TGTGCCAGCAGTGACTCCGGGACCCGTGGCTACACCTTC. The encoded protein is CASSDSGTRGYTF.

This clonotype was seen a handful of times. The chain employs TRBV20-1 and TRBJ1-5; D gene unclear. Germline lookup yields CDR1 DFQATT and CDR2 SNEGSKA (reference sequence). V dropped 5 bases and J dropped 0 bases, with 11 bases sitting between them. The CDR3 runs 14 residues. CDR3 amino acids: CSARPGDSNQPQHF. The CDR3 DNA follows: TGCAGTGCTCGCCCCGGGGATAGCAATCAGCCCCAGCATTTT.

The rearrangement links TRBV6-5 to TRBJ2-5, with no clear D. CDR3 size: 15 residues. V lost 2 bases, J lost 1 base, and 11 bases lay in between. CDR1 and CDR2 (germline): MNHEY, SVGAGI. CDR3 residues: CASSYARWTQETQYF. The CDR3 DNA follows: TGTGCCAGCAGTTACGCCCGGTGGACCCAAGAGACCCAGTACTTC.

J is TRBJ2-7 and V is TRBV20-1; TRBD2 matches 9 bases. The V gene end was trimmed by 0 bases and the J gene end by 2 bases; junction bases not matched to a gene: 8. This CDR3 has 16 amino acids. Germline values: CDR1 DFQATT, CDR2 SNEGSKA (reference sequence). In DNA form, the CDR3 reads TGCAGTGCTAGAGATCGGGGTAGCGGGGGCACCTACGAGCAGTACTTC. It yields the protein CSARDRGSGGTYEQYF.

The rearrangement joins TRBV7-9 to TRBJ1-3; D gene unclear. There are 16 residues in the CDR3. Per the germline V gene, CDR1 is SEHNR and CDR2 is FQNEAQ (reference sequence). V lost 0 bases and J lost 7, with 16 bases in between. The CDR3 DNA sequence: TGTGCCAGCAGCTTAGCTTCACATACTCAGTGGAACACCATATATTTT. Its translation: CASSLASHTQWNTIYF.

This clonotype was observed a few times. CDR3 region: CASSAWGALDTQYF. The CDR3 bases are TGTGCCAGCAGTGCTTGGGGGGCCCTGGATACGCAGTATTTT. The rearrangement joins TRBV25-1 to TRBJ2-3, with D tentatively TRBD1 or TRBD2 (6 bases each). The germline V gene has CDR1 MGHDK and CDR2 SYGVNS. With 4 bases removed from V and 6 bases from J, the gap between germline ends came to 14 bases. This CDR3 is 14 amino acids long.

This clonotype came up a few times. The V and J genes are TRBV6-1 and TRBJ1-2; 7 bases fit TRBD1. V gave up 6 bases and J gave up 8 bases; unmatched junction bases: 15. This CDR3 contains 15 residues. Germline lookup yields CDR1 MNHNS and CDR2 SASEGT. The CDR3 spells CASSSGTETTGGYTF. The DNA for the CDR3 is TGTGCCAGCAGCTCCGGGACAGAGACCACAGGGGGCTACACCTTC.

In this sample, this clonotype turned up a few times. The V call is TRBV25-1, the J call TRBJ1-3; a weak D match, TRBD1 (6 bases). V shed 4 bases and J shed 8 bases, with 15 bases lying between them. The CDR3 length is 14 residues. Germline loops: CDR1 MGHDK, CDR2 SYGVNS. CDR3 nucleotide sequence: TGTGCCAGCAGTGCCCGGGACAAGAGAGACACCATATATTTT. Protein: CASSARDKRDTIYF.

This clonotype has more than one count but fewer than ten. The chain joins TRBV27 to TRBJ1-6; D may be TRBD1 (5 bases). V was trimmed by 5 bases and J by 0 bases, leaving 11 bases between them. Germline CDR1 MNHEY, CDR2 SMNVEV (reference sequence). The CDR3 is made up of 16 amino acids. The DNA for the CDR3 is TGTGCCAGCAGTGTCCTGCAGGGCTCCTATAATTCACCCCTCCACTTT. Protein product: CASSVLQGSYNSPLHF.

The chain is built from TRBV5-8 and TRBJ1-6; D remains ambiguous. This CDR3 has 12 residues. Trimming cost V 5 bases and J 3 bases, with 3 bases left between them. The germline V gene has CDR1 SGHTS and CDR2 YDEGEE. CDR3 nucleotides: TGTGCCAGCAGAAACTATAATTCACCCCTCCACTTT. As protein: CASRNYNSPLHF. Combining the CDR3 with reference TRBV5-8 and TRBJ1-6 gives the whole variable domain EAGVTQSPTHLIKTRGQQATLRCSPISGHTSVYWYQQALGLGLQFLLWYDEGEERNRGNFPPRFSGRQFPNYSSELNVNALELEDSALYLCASRNYNSPLHFGNGTRLTVT.

The rearrangement links TRBV9 to TRBJ2-1, with no clear D. V lost 0 bases and J lost 2, with 9 bases in between. The CDR3 has 15 residues. Germline V CDR1 and CDR2: SGDLS, YYNGEE. DNA of the CDR3: TGTGCCAGCAGCGTAGGGCCTACCACCTACAATGAGCAGTTCTTC. It encodes CASSVGPTTYNEQFF.

The chain joins TRBV5-1 to TRBJ2-1; D gene unclear. V lost 2 bases and J 0 bases, leaving 12 bases between the germline ends. CDR1 is SGHRS and CDR2 is YFSETQ in the germline V gene. The CDR3 sequence is 16 residues long. CDR3 protein: CASSLVTSSSYNEQFF. In DNA form, the CDR3 reads TGCGCCAGCAGCTTAGTTACCTCGAGCTCCTACAATGAGCAGTTCTTC.

This clonotype was counted between two and nine times. The chain joins TRBV4-2 to TRBJ1-4, with TRBD1 as a possible D gene (6 bases). Germline CDR1 LGHNA, CDR2 YNFKEQ. V lost 4 bases, J lost 3 bases, and 18 bases lay in between. This CDR3 comprises 17 residues. This chain's CDR3 is CASSPSGGEGANEKLFF. CDR3 coding DNA: TGTGCCAGCAGCCCCTCGGGTGGGGAGGGGGCTAATGAAAAACTGTTTTTT.

The rearrangement links TRBV11-2 to TRBJ2-1; D remains ambiguous. Germline loops: CDR1 SGHAT, CDR2 FQNNGV. The length of the CDR3 is 11 residues. Trimming removed 7 bases at V and 10 bases at J, with 11 bases between. The CDR3 sequence is CASIFGSEQFF. Written as DNA, the CDR3 is TGTGCCAGCATTTTTGGTTCGGAGCAGTTCTTC.

This clonotype showed up just a few times. The chain combines TRBV4-3 with TRBJ2-5, with 7 bases fitting TRBD1. Germline trimming cut 1 base from V and 5 bases from J; bases unmatched to any gene: 10. Looked up from germline, CDR1 is LGHNA and CDR2 is YSLEER. The CDR3 spans 16 residues. The DNA for the CDR3 is TGCGCCAGCAGCCAAGGCTTAAGGGGGCCCGGGGAGACCCAGTACTTC. Translation gives CASSQGLRGPGETQYF.

V gene TRBV29-1 combines with J gene TRBJ1-1, with D unclear. The CDR3 length is 13 residues. Between the trimmed V and J ends, which lost 6 bases and 5 bases, there was a span of 16 bases. The V gene's germline CDR1 is SQVTM and CDR2 ANQGSEA. The CDR3 region has the DNA TGCAGCGTCAAAGGTAGGGTCGGGACTGAAGCTTTCTTT. Residues: CSVKGRVGTEAFF. Based on the CDR3 plus reference TRBV29-1 and TRBJ1-1, the full variable domain is SAVISQKPSRDICQRGTSLTIQCQVDSQVTMMFWYRQQPGQSLTLIATANQGSEATYESGFVIDKFPISRPNLTFSTLTVSNMSPEDSSIYLCSVKGRVGTEAFFGQGTRLTVV.

The chain is built from TRBV4-1 and TRBJ1-2; TRBD1 is a possible D gene (6 bases). Between the trimmed V and J ends, which lost 0 bases and 8 bases, there was a span of 16 bases. Germline CDR1 MGHRA, CDR2 YSYEKL. The CDR3 consists of 15 residues. The CDR3 bases are TGCGCCAGCAGCCAAGATCCGGGGGCAGTCGGGGGCTACACCTTC. It yields the protein CASSQDPGAVGGYTF.

Only a few counts were recorded for this clonotype. The gene calls are TRBV20-1 and TRBJ2-1, with 8 bases identical to TRBD1. Germline V gene data show CDR1 as DFQATT and CDR2 as SNEGSKA (reference sequence). This CDR3 is built from 14 residues. The CDR3 nucleotides are TGCAGGGCAGGGGGCCCTAGCTCCTACAATGAGCAGTTCTTC. This gives the protein CRAGGPSSYNEQFF.

This clonotype was detected only a few times. The V call is TRBV5-1, the J call TRBJ1-4, with 10 bases matching TRBD1. The ends lost 3 bases at V and 12 bases at J; junction bases unmatched: 11. CDR3 size: 15 residues. Germline V gene data show CDR1 as SGHRS and CDR2 as YFSETQ. DNA of the CDR3: TGCGCCAGCAGCTCCGGGACAGGGGAGTTCGCAGAACTGTTTTTT. Amino acids: CASSSGTGEFAELFF.

The chain couples TRBV4-3 to TRBJ2-6, with no clear D. The V gene's germline CDR1 is LGHNA and CDR2 YSLEER. The length of the CDR3 is 17 residues. The V end was cut by 1 base, the J end by 3 bases, with 13 bases between. The DNA for the CDR3 is TGCGCCAGCAGCCAAGGCGTTGGGGTCGGTGGGGCCAACGTCCTGACTTTC. This sequence encodes CASSQGVGVGGANVLTF.

The chain links TRBV10-3 to TRBJ1-1; TRBD1 matches at 8 bases. The CDR3 is 13 amino acids. The V gene end was trimmed by 9 bases and the J gene end by 4 bases; junction bases not matched to a gene: 7. Germline values: CDR1 ENHRY, CDR2 SYGVKD. The CDR3 spells CAMRTGLGTEAFF. The DNA for the CDR3 is TGTGCCATGCGGACAGGGCTGGGCACTGAAGCTTTCTTT.

V is TRBV6-5 and J is TRBJ2-1; D gene ambiguous. The CDR3 is made up of 15 amino acids. From germline, CDR1 is MNHEY and CDR2 SVGAGI. The V end lost 1 base, the J end lost 5 bases, and 12 bases lay between the germline ends. The CDR3 region has the DNA TGTGCCAGCAGTTACTTTGGCGAAGTAAACAATGAGCAGTTCTTC. Encoded protein: CASSYFGEVNNEQFF.

This clonotype was seen more than once but under ten times. The chain joins TRBV27 to TRBJ2-1; tentative D call: TRBD1 (5 bases). This CDR3 comprises 13 residues. V lost 4 bases to trimming and J lost 9 bases, with 13 bases between them. Germline CDR1 MNHEY, CDR2 SMNVEV (reference sequence). This chain's CDR3 is CASSSKLGREQFF. Here the CDR3 DNA reads TGTGCCAGCAGTTCGAAGTTGGGGCGTGAGCAGTTCTTC.